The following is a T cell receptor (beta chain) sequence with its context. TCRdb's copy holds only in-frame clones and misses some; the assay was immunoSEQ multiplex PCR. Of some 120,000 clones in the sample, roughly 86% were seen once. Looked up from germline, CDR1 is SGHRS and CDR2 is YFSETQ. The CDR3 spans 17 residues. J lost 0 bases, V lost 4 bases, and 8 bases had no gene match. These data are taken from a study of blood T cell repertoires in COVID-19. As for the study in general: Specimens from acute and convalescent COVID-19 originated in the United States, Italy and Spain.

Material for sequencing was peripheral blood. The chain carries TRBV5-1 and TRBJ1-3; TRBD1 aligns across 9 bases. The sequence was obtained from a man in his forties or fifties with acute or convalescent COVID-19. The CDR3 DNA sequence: TGCGCCAGCAGCCCTTGGACAGGGGTCCCCTCTGGAAACACCATATATTTT. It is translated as CASSPWTGVPSGNTIYF.